The entry below describes one TCR beta chain. Other DNA sequences of this sample code for an identical CDR3. This specimen belongs to a study of radiotherapy plus CTLA-4 blockade in lung cancer. The assay was immunoSEQ multiplex PCR, and TCRdb's table has in-frame clones only and misses some. The sample lists around 110,000 clones, about 87% seen once, with approximately 7% in the top ten. The TCR originated in a human donor with non-small cell lung cancer that progressed on radiotherapy plus ipilimumab. Sequenced material: peripheral blood, taken from a patient treated with radiotherapy plus ipilimumab.

DNA of the CDR3: TGTGCCAGCAGCACGTCTGGGGCCAACGTCCTGACTTTC. Its protein product is CASSTSGANVLTF. The V gene is TRBV9, the J gene TRBJ2-6; D is uncertain. V was clipped by 4 bases and J by 1 base, with 3 bases between them. The CDR3 loop spans 13 amino acids. From germline, CDR1 is SGDLS and CDR2 YYNGEE.